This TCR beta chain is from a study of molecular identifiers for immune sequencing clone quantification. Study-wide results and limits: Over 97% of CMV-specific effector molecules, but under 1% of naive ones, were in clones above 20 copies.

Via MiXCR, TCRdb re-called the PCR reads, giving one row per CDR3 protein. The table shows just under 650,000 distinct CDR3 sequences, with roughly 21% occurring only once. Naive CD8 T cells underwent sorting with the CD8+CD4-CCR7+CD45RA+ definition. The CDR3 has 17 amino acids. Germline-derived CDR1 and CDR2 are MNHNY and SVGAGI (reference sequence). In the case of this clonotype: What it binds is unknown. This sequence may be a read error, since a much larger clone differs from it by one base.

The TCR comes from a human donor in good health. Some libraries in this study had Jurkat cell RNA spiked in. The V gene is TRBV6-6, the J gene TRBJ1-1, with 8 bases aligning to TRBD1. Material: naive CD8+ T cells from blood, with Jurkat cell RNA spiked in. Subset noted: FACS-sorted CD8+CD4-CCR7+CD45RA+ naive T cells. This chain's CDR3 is CASSHTFNRDRNIEAFF. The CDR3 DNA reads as TGTGCCAGCAGCCACACTTTCAACCGGGACAGGAACATTGAAGCTTTCTTT.